The 2 T cell receptor beta chains listed next were all sequenced from one sample in a study of blood T cell repertoires in COVID-19. Assay: immunoSEQ multiplex PCR; the TCRdb copy retains only in-frame clones and omits some. Of about 61,000 clones listed, over 65% are singletons. The material sequenced was peripheral blood. These receptors were obtained from an elderly man with active or convalescent COVID-19.

This clone was found once. This chain uses TRBV13 with TRBJ2-1, with 14 bases matching TRBD2. The CDR3 is 18 residues long. Germline CDR1 is PRHDT and CDR2 is FYEKMQ (reference sequence). Trimming took 5 bases from V and 8 from J; bases not matched to a gene: 14. CDR3 loop: CASSPRLAGGHSFDEQFF. Written as DNA, the CDR3 is TGTGCCAGCAGCCCGCGACTAGCGGGGGGGCATAGTTTCGATGAGCAGTTCTTC.

The genes are TRBV4-3 and TRBJ1-6; D uncertain. The CDR3 contains 21 residues. V was trimmed by 0 bases and J by 0 bases, leaving 21 bases between them. CDR1 is LGHNA and CDR2 is YSLEER in the germline V gene. The CDR3, as DNA: TGCGCCAGCAGCCAAGATACGGCGGCAGCCATCGGGAGCTCCTATAATTCACCCCTCCACTTT. It specifies CASSQDTAAAIGSSYNSPLHF.